This TCR beta chain was recorded in a study of OX40 agonist ivuxolimab in advanced cancers. Study information: The group had a mean age of about 60 years, ranged from 23 to 79, and was 82.7% male.

TCRdb's table, derived via immunoSEQ multiplex PCR, lists solely in-frame clones and lacks some. Of about 100,000 clones in the sample, around nine tenths were seen once. This CDR3 has 12 residues. CDR1 is SGHTA and CDR2 is FQGNSA in the germline V gene. V shed 3 bases and J shed 10 bases, with 10 bases lying between them. The clonotype comes from an adult with an advanced solid tumor such as melanoma, head and neck, liver or kidney cancer. The specimen comprised CD4+ or CD8+ T cells sorted from blood, sampled in a trial of the OX40 agonist ivuxolimab. The chain employs TRBV7-2 and TRBJ2-1, with D hard to call. The DNA of the CDR3 is TGTGCCAGCAGCTTTACTCAGCGAGAGCAGTTCTTC. Residues: CASSFTQREQFF.